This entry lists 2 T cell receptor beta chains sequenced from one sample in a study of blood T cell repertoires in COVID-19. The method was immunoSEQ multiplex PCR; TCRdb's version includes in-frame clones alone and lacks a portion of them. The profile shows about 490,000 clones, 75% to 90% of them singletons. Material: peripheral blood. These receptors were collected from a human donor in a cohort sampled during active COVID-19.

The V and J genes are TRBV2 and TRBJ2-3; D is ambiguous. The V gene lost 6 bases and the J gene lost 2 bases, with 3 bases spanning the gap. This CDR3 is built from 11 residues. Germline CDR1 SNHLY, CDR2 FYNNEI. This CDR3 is CASSYTDTQYF. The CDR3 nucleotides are TGTGCCAGCAGCTACACAGATACGCAGTATTTT.

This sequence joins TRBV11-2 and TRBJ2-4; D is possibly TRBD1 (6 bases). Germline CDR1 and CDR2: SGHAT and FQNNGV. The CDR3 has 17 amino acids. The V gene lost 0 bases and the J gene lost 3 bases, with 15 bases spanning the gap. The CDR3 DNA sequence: TGTGCCAGCAGCTTAGATTGGGCAGGGGCGGGCAAAAACATTCAGTACTTC. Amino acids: CASSLDWAGAGKNIQYF.